The 19 T cell receptor beta chains presented below share a single source sample, sequenced in a study of PD-1 blockade in classical Hodgkin lymphoma. Sequenced by immunoSEQ multiplex PCR; TCRdb stores in-frame clones only, minus some. The repertoire includes 80,000 to 95,000 clones, about 83% of them detected once, and 15% to 20% sits in the top ten. The time point was: cycle 4 day 1 (C4D1), after more than five weeks of nivolumab. All patients relapsed after autologous stem cell transplantation, and brentuximab vedotin exposure varied. The sample consisted of peripheral blood mononuclear cells (PBMCs), taken before the fourth cycle of nivolumab. The receptors here all came from a human donor with classical Hodgkin lymphoma.

The chain carries TRBV28 and TRBJ1-4; TRBD1 aligns across 10 bases. The CDR3 loop spans 15 amino acids. Trimming cost V 5 bases and J 7 bases; bases outside gene matches: 7. The germline CDR1 and CDR2 sequences are MDHEN and SYDVKM. CDR3: CASSVTGGMGEKLFF. In nucleotides, the CDR3 is TGTGCCAGCAGTGTGACAGGGGGCATGGGTGAAAAACTGTTTTTT.

This clone was detected once. V usage is TRBV6-5 and J usage is TRBJ2-2; TRBD1 is a possible D gene (7 bases). CDR3 length: 14 residues. Germline assignment: CDR1 MNHEY and CDR2 SVGAGI. The V end lost 6 bases, the J end lost 6 bases, and 14 bases lay between the germline ends. The CDR3 DNA reads as TGTGCCAGCAGCCGCGGGACAGAGCCCGGGGAGCTGTTTTTT. Its protein product is CASSRGTEPGELFF.

This clone has a single count. The genes are TRBV10-3 and TRBJ2-1, with 9 positions matching TRBD2. The CDR3 is made up of 14 amino acids. Trimming removed 4 bases from V and 9 bases from J; junction bases left unmatched: 7. The germline CDR1 and CDR2 sequences are ENHRY and SYGVKD. The CDR3 nucleotides are TGTGCCATCAGTGGTATTAGCGGGAGTGGTGAGCAGTTCTTC. This codes for CAISGISGSGEQFF.

V is TRBV5-1 and J is TRBJ2-6, with D possibly being TRBD1 (6 bases). The CDR3 extends over 17 amino acids. V gave up 0 bases and J gave up 0 bases, with 10 bases separating them. The V gene's germline CDR1 is SGHRS and CDR2 YFSETQ. The CDR3: CASSLGDTYSGANVLTF. The CDR3 DNA follows: TGCGCCAGCAGCTTGGGGGACACTTACTCTGGGGCCAACGTCCTGACTTTC.

The CDR3 protein is CASSPGPLGGYTF. DNA for the CDR3: TGTGCCAGCAGCCCTGGCCCCTTGGGGGGCTACACCTTC. V and J are TRBV7-2 and TRBJ1-2; D ambiguous. This CDR3 spans 13 amino acids. Germline CDR1 is SGHTA and CDR2 is FQGNSA. The V and J ends lost 5 bases and 8 bases respectively, with 15 bases between them.

The rearrangement joins TRBV25-1 to TRBJ1-5; TRBD1 aligns across 7 bases. V gave up 4 bases and J gave up 2 bases; unmatched junction bases: 11. The length of the CDR3 is 17 residues. Per the germline V gene, CDR1 is MGHDK and CDR2 is SYGVNS. This CDR3 is CASSAGGRGVGNQPQHF. CDR3 in DNA: TGTGCCAGCAGTGCAGGGGGACGAGGAGTAGGCAATCAGCCCCAGCATTTT.

The sample holds one count of this clone. The rearrangement joins TRBV5-4 to TRBJ2-3; 7 positions agree with TRBD2. The CDR3 loop spans 16 amino acids. The ends lost 3 bases at V and 6 bases at J; junction bases unmatched: 13. Germline values: CDR1 SGHNT, CDR2 YYREEE (reference sequence). This CDR3 is CASSSGVGGRGDTQYF. Here the CDR3 DNA reads TGTGCCAGCAGCTCGGGCGTGGGCGGGAGAGGGGATACGCAGTATTTT.

This clone has a handful of counts. The chain recombines TRBV5-4 with TRBJ2-7; 9 nucleotides match TRBD1. Per germline, CDR1 SGHNT and CDR2 YYREEE (reference sequence). The CDR3 has 13 residues. J was trimmed by 5 bases and V by 6 bases; bases with no gene match: 6. The CDR3 bases are TGTGCCAGCACCTGGACAGGGGAAGACGAGCAGTACTTC. It is translated as CASTWTGEDEQYF.

V usage is TRBV7-8 and J usage is TRBJ1-3; perhaps TRBD1 as D (5 bases). V was pared by 3 bases and J by 2 bases, with 11 bases between. Germline CDR1 is SGHVS and CDR2 is FQNEAQ. The CDR3 consists of 15 residues. The CDR3 sequence is CASSLGGRAGNTIYF. The DNA of the CDR3 is TGTGCCAGCAGCTTGGGGGGACGAGCTGGAAACACCATATATTTT.

This clone was seen a few times. The V gene is TRBV7-2, the J gene TRBJ2-1; 7 nucleotides agree with TRBD2. Trimming cost V 5 bases and J 8 bases; bases outside gene matches: 3. The CDR3 length is 12 residues. Germline loops: CDR1 SGHTA, CDR2 FQGNSA. CDR3 DNA sequence: TGTGCCAGCAGCCGGGACTATTATGAGCAGTTCTTC. Translated, it gives CASSRDYYEQFF.

The V and J genes are TRBV29-1 and TRBJ1-1; TRBD1 is a possible D gene (5 bases). The CDR3 totals 14 residues. V lost 5 bases and J lost 1, with 14 bases in between. Looked up from germline, CDR1 is SQVTM and CDR2 is ANQGSEA. The CDR3 sequence is CSVRGGRGNTEAFF. The CDR3 DNA reads TGCAGCGTTCGGGGAGGGAGGGGGAACACTGAAGCTTTCTTT.

The chain is built from TRBV15 and TRBJ2-1, with TRBD2 matching 11 bases. This CDR3 contains 16 residues. Trimming cost V 3 bases and J 3 bases; bases outside gene matches: 4. Looked up from germline, CDR1 is LNHNV and CDR2 is YYDKDF (reference sequence). CDR3 coding DNA: TGTGCCACCAGCAGGGGAGGGACTAGCGGCTACAATGAGCAGTTCTTC. It codes for CATSRGGTSGYNEQFF.

The chain links TRBV5-4 to TRBJ2-6; D gene ambiguous. This CDR3 has 15 residues. Germline V gene sequence: CDR1 SGHNT, CDR2 YYREEE (reference sequence). V was trimmed by 0 bases and J by 0 bases, leaving 4 bases between them. CDR3 DNA: TGTGCCAGCAGCTTGGACCGCTCTGGGGCCAACGTCCTGACTTTC. As protein: CASSLDRSGANVLTF.

In its sample, this clone was seen once. V gene TRBV2 combines with J gene TRBJ2-7; 8 bases are a match to TRBD1. The CDR3 has 13 residues. Unmatched junction bases numbered 9, after V lost 7 bases and J lost 7 bases. CDR1 is SNHLY and CDR2 is FYNNEI in the germline V gene. For the CDR3, the DNA is TGTGCCAGCACCTCGACAGGGGCGGGGGAGCAGTACTTC. This gives the protein CASTSTGAGEQYF.

In its sample, this clone was seen many times. The rearrangement joins TRBV7-2 to TRBJ1-5; D is undetermined. Germline V gene data show CDR1 as SGHTA and CDR2 as FQGNSA. CDR3 length: 13 amino acids. Trimming took off 2 bases at V and 4 bases at J, with 6 bases between the two ends. CDR3 residues: CASSLLANQPQHF. CDR3 sequence (DNA): TGTGCCAGCAGCTTACTGGCTAATCAGCCCCAGCATTTT.

The chain is built from TRBV2 and TRBJ2-3; D ambiguous. In germline, CDR1 is SNHLY, CDR2 FYNNEI. V was cut by 0 bases and J by 0 bases, with 7 bases left in between. The CDR3 contains 15 residues. In DNA form, the CDR3 reads TGTGCCAGCAGTGAAGCGGGTTTTAGCACAGATACGCAGTATTTT. Amino acids: CASSEAGFSTDTQYF.

The CDR3 sequence: CAISESKLAGGGADTQYF. The CDR3 DNA is TGTGCCATCAGTGAGTCGAAATTAGCGGGAGGCGGCGCAGATACGCAGTATTTT. This chain connects TRBV10-3 to TRBJ2-3; 10 bases are a match to TRBD2. V shed 0 bases, J shed 4 bases, and the junction held 10 bases outside the gene matches. The CDR3 contains 18 residues. Germline loops: CDR1 ENHRY, CDR2 SYGVKD.

The chain uses TRBV30 and TRBJ1-2; D is undetermined. Germline CDR1 is GTSNPN and CDR2 is SVGIG (reference sequence). The CDR3 runs 12 residues. Trimming cost V 4 bases and J 0 bases, with 6 bases left between them. CDR3 coding DNA: TGTGCCTGGAACAGCGCTAACTATGGCTACACCTTC. As protein: CAWNSANYGYTF.

The J gene is TRBJ1-2, the V gene TRBV19; D remains ambiguous. Germline V CDR1 and CDR2: LNHDA, SQIVND (reference sequence). Trimming took off 2 bases at V and 2 bases at J, with 9 bases between the two ends. The CDR3 contains 14 residues. The CDR3 here is CASSITSSNYGYTF. The CDR3, as DNA: TGTGCCAGTAGTATAACCAGTTCGAACTATGGCTACACCTTC.